Below are 12 T cell receptor beta chains sequenced from a single sample in a study of T cell responses to AZD1222 COVID-19 vaccine (dated by TCRdb to the early 2020s). The time point tag for this specimen amounts to: baseline before first vaccination. Libraries were prepared through the immunoSEQ multiplex PCR assay. TCRdb provides this immuneACCESS table in a form limited to in-frame rearrangements. Some clones are lacking; in checked studies, under half of them reflect an unresolved V gene, and why the rest are absent is not known. The sample yields about 140,000 clones; around nine tenths were counted once. Just over 5.5% of the sample rests with the top ten. Source: peripheral blood, taken on day 0 of AZD1222 vaccination. These receptors were taken from an adult in good health.

The genes are TRBV5-1 and TRBJ2-7, with 9 positions matching TRBD1. The V segment lost 0 bases and the J segment 6 bases; nucleotides outside the gene matches: 4. From germline, CDR1 is SGHRS and CDR2 YFSETQ. The CDR3 length is 14 residues. CDR3 in amino acids: CASSLAGQGGEQYF. For the CDR3, the DNA is TGCGCCAGCAGCTTGGCGGGACAGGGCGGCGAGCAGTACTTC.

This sequence joins TRBV29-1 and TRBJ2-7; 7 bases are a match to TRBD2. Unmatched junction bases numbered 2, after V lost 0 bases and J lost 6 bases. Germline CDR1 reads SQVTM; CDR2 reads ANQGSEA. The CDR3 is made up of 12 amino acids. In nucleotides, the CDR3 is TGCAGCGTTGAAGAAGGGAGGGGCGAGCAGTACTTC. Amino acid sequence: CSVEEGRGEQYF.

The rearrangement joins TRBV3-1 (or the pseudogene TRBV3-2) to TRBJ1-5; D uncertain. CDR3 length: 12 residues. V was cut by 1 base and J by 6 bases, with 4 bases left in between. CDR1 is LGHDT, CDR2 YNNKEL, per germline (reference sequence). The CDR3 here is CASSQGFQPQHF. The CDR3, as DNA: TGTGCCAGCAGCCAAGGGTTTCAGCCCCAGCATTTT.

The chain employs TRBV9 and TRBJ1-2; 7 nucleotides line up with TRBD1. Per germline, CDR1 SGDLS and CDR2 YYNGEE. Losses at the gene ends were 4 bases for V and 5 bases for J; bases not matched to a gene: 11. CDR3 length: 15 amino acids. The CDR3 sequence: CASSPWGDSSYGYTF. CDR3 DNA: TGTGCCAGCAGCCCCTGGGGGGACAGCTCTTATGGCTACACCTTC.

This chain links TRBV12-5 with TRBJ2-3, with D uncertain. Germline V lookup: CDR1 LGHNT, CDR2 FRNRAP. This CDR3 is 14 amino acids long. Trimming removed 2 bases from V and 2 bases from J, with 8 bases in between. The CDR3 loop is CASGLWNPTDTQYF. The CDR3, as DNA: TGTGCTAGTGGTTTGTGGAACCCCACAGATACGCAGTATTTT.

J is TRBJ2-7 and V is TRBV7-9, with no clear D. The CDR3 totals 16 residues. Trimming left V 6 bases short and J 0 bases short, with 18 bases between. Germline V gene lookup returns CDR1 SEHNR and CDR2 FQNEAQ (reference sequence). Here the CDR3 DNA reads TGTGCCAGCAGAACCCTTCGTGGCGACGACTCCTACGAGCAGTACTTC. Translating gives CASRTLRGDDSYEQYF.

This sequence joins TRBV29-1 and TRBJ1-2; 8 bases are shared with TRBD1. Germline V CDR1 and CDR2: SQVTM, ANQGSEA. J was trimmed by 5 bases and V by 6 bases; bases with no gene match: 17. CDR3 size: 16 residues. The CDR3 protein is CSVDRGDDLLDYGYTF. CDR3 nucleotide sequence: TGCAGCGTCGACAGGGGCGACGACCTTCTAGATTATGGCTACACCTTC. The entire variable domain, with the rest obtained from reference TRBV29-1 and TRBJ1-2, is as follows: SAVISQKPSRDICQRGTSLTIQCQVDSQVTMMFWYRQQPGQSLTLIATANQGSEATYESGFVIDKFPISRPNLTFSTLTVSNMSPEDSSIYLCSVDRGDDLLDYGYTFGSGTRLTVV.

The CDR3 reads CASGLRGSYEQYF. CDR3 sequence (DNA): TGCGCCAGCGGCCTTCGGGGTTCGTACGAGCAGTACTTC. This chain links TRBV5-1 with TRBJ2-7; possibly TRBD2 for D (5 bases). This CDR3 is 13 amino acids long. From germline, CDR1 is SGHRS and CDR2 YFSETQ. V dropped 7 bases and J dropped 4 bases, with 15 bases sitting between them.

The chain joins TRBV19 to TRBJ1-1; D might be TRBD1 (5 bases). Between the trimmed V and J ends, which lost 2 bases and 1 base, there was a span of 11 bases. Germline lookup yields CDR1 LNHDA and CDR2 SQIVND (reference sequence). The length of the CDR3 is 15 residues. This chain's CDR3 is CASSIWSRENTEAFF. The CDR3 bases are TGTGCCAGTAGTATATGGTCCAGGGAGAACACTGAAGCTTTCTTT.

This clone was detected only a few times. The chain has TRBV25-1 and TRBJ2-5; possible D gene TRBD1, 5 bases. CDR1 MGHDK and CDR2 SYGVNS come from the germline V gene. The CDR3 is 14 amino acids. Trimming removed 1 base at V and 6 bases at J, with 12 bases between. CDR3 amino acids: CASSEWKGMKTQYF. CDR3 coding DNA: TGTGCCAGCAGTGAATGGAAGGGGATGAAGACCCAGTACTTC.

CDR3 sequence (DNA): TGTGCCAGCAGCGTAGAGGCGGCTAGCTCCTACAATGAGCAGTTCTTC. Its protein product is CASSVEAASSYNEQFF. The chain combines TRBV9 with TRBJ2-1, with D unresolved. V gave up 0 bases and J gave up 0 bases, with 10 bases separating them. The V gene's germline CDR1 is SGDLS and CDR2 YYNGEE. The CDR3 loop spans 16 amino acids.

The chain has TRBV28 and TRBJ1-1; the D is unclear. There are 15 residues in the CDR3. The V gene lost 5 bases and the J gene lost 1 base, with 14 bases spanning the gap. In germline, CDR1 is MDHEN, CDR2 SYDVKM. The CDR3 loop reads CASSISGWGNTEAFF. For the CDR3, the DNA is TGTGCCAGCAGTATTTCGGGGTGGGGGAACACTGAAGCTTTCTTT.